This passage covers 22 T cell receptor beta chains from one sample sequenced in a study of shared clonotypes between healthy human individuals. As defined, naive CD8 cells were CD45RO-negative and positively selected for CCR7, with terminally differentiated effector memory CD45RA+ cells excluded. TCRdb keeps only in-frame clones here, not all; method: immunoSEQ multiplex PCR. The sample yields more than 550,000 clones, around 92% seen once. Sequencing was done on a sample of naive CD8+ T cells sorted from blood. These receptors all stem from a man younger than 40 in good health.

This chain uses TRBV9 with TRBJ2-3, with 8 bases fitting TRBD2. After removal of 3 bases from V and 4 bases from J, the junction contained 13 bases not matched to a gene. The CDR3 consists of 17 residues. Germline lookup yields CDR1 SGDLS and CDR2 YYNGEE. DNA for the CDR3: TGTGCCAGCAGCGGACGAGAACAGCGGGAGATCGCAGATACGCAGTATTTT. Encoded protein: CASSGREQREIADTQYF. The full variable domain, completed using reference TRBV9 and TRBJ2-3, is DSGVTQTPKHLITATGQRVTLRCSPRSGDLSVYWYQQSLDQGLQFLIQYYNGEERAKGNILERFSAQQFPDLHSELNLSSLELGDSALYFCASSGREQREIADTQYFGPGTRLTVL.

This chain links TRBV11-2 with TRBJ2-5; D is perhaps TRBD2 (5 bases). The CDR3 is made up of 13 amino acids. The germline CDR1 and CDR2 sequences are SGHAT and FQNNGV. V lost 5 bases to trimming and J lost 5 bases, with 12 bases between them. This CDR3 reads CASSPGGGETQYF. As DNA, the CDR3 is TGTGCCAGCAGCCCCGGAGGAGGTGAGACCCAGTACTTC.

J is TRBJ2-7 and V is TRBV4-3; 7 bases map to TRBD1. CDR1 and CDR2 from the germline V gene are LGHNA and YSLEER. With 0 bases clipped from V and 2 bases from J, the junction kept 4 bases outside the gene matches. This CDR3 is built from 15 residues. Here the CDR3 DNA reads TGCGCCAGCAGCCAAGACAGGGGGAGTGCCTACGAGCAGTACTTC. Translated, it gives CASSQDRGSAYEQYF.

The V and J genes are TRBV5-1 and TRBJ2-7, with a possible D match to TRBD1 (5 bases). Germline lookup yields CDR1 SGHRS and CDR2 YFSETQ. CDR3 size: 16 residues. Trimming removed 0 bases from V and 2 bases from J, with 15 bases in between. This CDR3 is CASSLVTGRTAYEQYF. The CDR3 DNA is TGCGCCAGCAGCTTGGTAACAGGCCGAACCGCCTACGAGCAGTACTTC.

This clone was observed once. The chain has TRBV5-5 and TRBJ2-7; no reliable D call. V dropped 0 bases and J dropped 3 bases, with 16 bases sitting between them. The length of the CDR3 is 16 residues. Per the germline V gene, CDR1 is SGHKS and CDR2 is YYEKEE (reference sequence). CDR3 nucleotide sequence: TGTGCCAGCAGCTTGGACTCTCAGAGGCCAAGCTACGAGCAGTACTTC. Protein sequence: CASSLDSQRPSYEQYF.

This clone was seen only once. V usage is TRBV27 and J usage is TRBJ2-7; D is unresolved. This CDR3 region has 13 residues. V lost 6 bases and J 4 bases, leaving 13 bases between the germline ends. Germline V lookup: CDR1 MNHEY, CDR2 SMNVEV (reference sequence). The CDR3 spells CASSPRSGYEQYF. CDR3 nucleotides: TGTGCCAGCAGCCCTAGAAGTGGATACGAGCAGTACTTC.

The chain joins TRBV29-1 to TRBJ2-3; 13 bases agree with TRBD2. The CDR3 spans 14 residues. Germline values: CDR1 SQVTM, CDR2 ANQGSEA. J gave up 6 bases and V 4 bases, and 4 bases lay outside the gene matches. DNA for the CDR3: TGCAGCGTTGGACTAGCGGGAGGAGGGGATACGCAGTATTTT. This gives the protein CSVGLAGGGDTQYF.

This clone occurred once. The J gene is TRBJ2-7, the V gene TRBV10-3; D might be TRBD1 (6 bases). The CDR3 runs to 13 residues. Trimming shortened V by 7 bases and J by 5 bases, and 15 bases separated the two germline ends. Per the germline V gene, CDR1 is ENHRY and CDR2 is SYGVKD. CDR3 amino acids: CAIKVDRENEQYF. The CDR3 DNA is TGTGCCATCAAGGTGGACAGAGAAAACGAGCAGTACTTC.

This chain connects TRBV7-2 to TRBJ1-2; TRBD1 matches 9 bases. Germline values: CDR1 SGHTA, CDR2 FQGNSA. With 3 bases clipped from V and 0 bases from J, the junction kept 5 bases outside the gene matches. The CDR3 is made up of 16 amino acids. The CDR3 bases are TGTGCCAGCAGCTTGGACAGGGGAGGCGCTAACTATGGCTACACCTTC. This gives the protein CASSLDRGGANYGYTF.

This clone was recorded once. J is TRBJ2-7 and V is TRBV28, with D perhaps being TRBD1 or TRBD2 (5 bases each). CDR3 length: 16 amino acids. Trimming stripped 2 bases from V and 7 bases from J, with 21 bases between. The V gene's germline CDR1 is MDHEN and CDR2 SYDVKM. The CDR3: CASSLRSGTLPGEQYF. The CDR3 region has the DNA TGTGCCAGCAGTTTAAGGTCAGGGACGCTTCCGGGGGAGCAGTACTTC.

This chain uses TRBV7-2 with TRBJ2-7; a possible D gene is TRBD2 (6 bases). V shed 3 bases and J shed 2 bases, with 11 bases lying between them. The CDR3 has 14 residues. The V gene's germline CDR1 is SGHTA and CDR2 FQGNSA. The CDR3 DNA follows: TGTGCCAGCAGCTTGCTAGCGCCTACCTACGAGCAGTACTTC. Protein product: CASSLLAPTYEQYF.

V and J are TRBV5-6 and TRBJ2-1; tentative D call: TRBD2 (5 bases). The germline V and J ends were trimmed by 4 bases and 7 bases, with 12 bases remaining between them. CDR1 and CDR2 from the germline V gene are SGHDT and YYEEEE. The CDR3 length is 13 residues. CDR3 nucleotides: TGTGCCAGCAGCATGACCAGAGGGAATGAGCAGTTCTTC. Translated, it gives CASSMTRGNEQFF.

This chain links TRBV7-9 with TRBJ1-2, with a possible D match to TRBD1 (5 bases). The CDR3 is made up of 14 amino acids. V lost 4 bases to trimming and J lost 7 bases, with 16 bases between them. Germline CDR1 and CDR2: SEHNR and FQNEAQ (reference sequence). The CDR3 sequence is CASSSGPPGGGYTF. CDR3 nucleotide sequence: TGTGCCAGCAGCTCCGGACCGCCGGGGGGTGGCTACACCTTC.

The chain has TRBV30 and TRBJ1-2; D unclear. This CDR3 has 11 residues. Germline V gene lookup returns CDR1 GTSNPN and CDR2 SVGIG (reference sequence). V gave up 4 bases and J gave up 4 bases, with 7 bases separating them. The CDR3 nucleotides read TGTGCCTGGAATCGGGCCTATGGCTACACCTTC. The encoded protein is CAWNRAYGYTF.

This chain uses TRBV6-5 with TRBJ2-7; 10 bases agree with TRBD2. The CDR3 extends over 15 amino acids. CDR1 is MNHEY and CDR2 is SVGAGI in the germline V gene. Trimming removed 5 bases from V and 2 bases from J; junction bases left unmatched: 6. This CDR3 is CASSALAGGPYEQYF. The DNA for the CDR3 is TGTGCCAGCAGTGCCTTAGCGGGAGGACCCTACGAGCAGTACTTC.

The chain combines TRBV5-3 with TRBJ1-5; D remains ambiguous. TRBV5-3 is filed as an ORF, its function uncertain. Trimming stripped 2 bases from V and 4 bases from J, with 7 bases between. The CDR3 contains 13 residues. The CDR3 DNA reads as TGTGCCAGAAGCTTACTTGAAAATCAGCCCCAGCATTTT. As protein: CARSLLENQPQHF.

This chain uses TRBV7-9 with TRBJ1-2; the D gene is possibly TRBD1 (6 bases). Germline V gene sequence: CDR1 SEHNR, CDR2 FQNEAQ (reference sequence). V was clipped by 4 bases and J by 1 base, with 16 bases between them. This CDR3 is built from 16 residues. CDR3 amino acids: CASSSPGDVFNYGYTF. Here the CDR3 DNA reads TGTGCCAGCAGCTCCCCAGGGGACGTTTTTAACTATGGCTACACCTTC.

The V and J genes are TRBV5-5 and TRBJ2-2, with D unclear. The germline V and J ends were trimmed by 4 bases and 6 bases, with 19 bases remaining between them. CDR3 length: 16 amino acids. Germline CDR1 is SGHKS and CDR2 is YYEKEE (reference sequence). CDR3 loop: CASSQPESPRPGELFF. In DNA, the CDR3 is TGTGCCAGCAGCCAACCCGAGAGTCCTCGCCCCGGGGAGCTGTTTTTT.

The gene calls are TRBV4-1 and TRBJ2-5; D is unresolved. The V gene's germline CDR1 is MGHRA and CDR2 YSYEKL. This CDR3 has 11 amino acids. The V end was cut by 6 bases, the J end by 5 bases, with 7 bases between. CDR3 in amino acids: CASRHMETQYF. CDR3 bases: TGCGCCAGCAGACATATGGAGACCCAGTACTTC.

In this sample, this clone turned up once. The chain couples TRBV21-1 to TRBJ2-1; the D segment call TRBD2 is taken from the table without a DNA check. TRBV21-1 is designated a pseudogene. The CDR3 consists of 17 residues. In DNA form, the CDR3 reads TGTGCCAGCAGCAAAGTTCAGATAGCGGGAGGGCGGAATGAGCAGTTCTTC. This codes for CASSKVQIAGGRNEQFF.

The CDR3 sequence: CSGTSGVNYNEQFF. The CDR3 region has the DNA TGCAGCGGGACTAGCGGCGTAAATTACAATGAGCAGTTCTTC. This rearrangement joins TRBV29-1 to TRBJ2-1, with 10 bases matching TRBD2. Germline CDR1 SQVTM, CDR2 ANQGSEA. This CDR3 comprises 14 residues. The V and J ends lost 7 bases and 4 bases, in that order; junction bases with no gene match: 7.

The V gene is TRBV2, the J gene TRBJ1-2; unclear D gene. The ends were cut back, 11 bases at V and 2 bases at J, with 9 bases in the middle. There are 11 residues in the CDR3. Germline lookup yields CDR1 SNHLY and CDR2 FYNNEI. Here the CDR3 reads CARWANYGYTF. CDR3 DNA sequence: TGTGCCCGCTGGGCAAACTATGGCTACACCTTC.